This T cell receptor (beta chain) was retrieved from a study of CD8+ T cells in alopecia areata. CDR1 SGHTA and CDR2 FQGNSA come from the germline V gene. The CDR3 is 16 amino acids. V gave up 5 bases and J gave up 4 bases; unmatched junction bases: 11. It was cDNA, reverse transcribed from extracted RNA, that served as the sequencing template. Some clones are missing from TCRdb's copy, which holds only in-frame ones; the method was immunoSEQ multiplex PCR. The sample consists of 100,000 to 150,000 clones, 50% to 60% of them appearing once. Comment on this clone: What it binds is unknown.

Lesional scalp punch biopsies and peripheral blood were collected from alopecia areata patients. Whole-study findings and limits: Lesional scalp displayed greater clonality than normal scalp, most notably in alopecia totalis/universalis.

This receptor was obtained from a human donor with alopecia areata. The sequenced sample was CD4+ T cells sorted from blood, obtained at week 0. The chain carries TRBV7-2 and TRBJ1-3; TRBD1 matches at 7 bases. The CDR3 sequence: CASSVDRVVSGNTIYF. DNA for the CDR3: TGTGCCAGCAGCGTAGACAGGGTCGTTAGCGGAAACACCATATATTTT.